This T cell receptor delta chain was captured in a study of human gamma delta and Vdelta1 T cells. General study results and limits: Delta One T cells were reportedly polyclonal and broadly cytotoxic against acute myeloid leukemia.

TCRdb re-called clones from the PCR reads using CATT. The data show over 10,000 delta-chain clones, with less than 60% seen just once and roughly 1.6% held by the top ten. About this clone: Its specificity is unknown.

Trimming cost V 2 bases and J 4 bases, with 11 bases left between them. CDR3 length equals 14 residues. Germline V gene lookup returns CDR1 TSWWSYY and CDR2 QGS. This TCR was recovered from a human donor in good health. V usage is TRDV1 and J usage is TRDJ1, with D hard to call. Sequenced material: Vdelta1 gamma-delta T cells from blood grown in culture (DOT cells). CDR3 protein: CALGENHNVDKLIF. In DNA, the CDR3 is TGTGCTCTTGGGGAAAATCACAATGTCGATAAACTCATCTTT.